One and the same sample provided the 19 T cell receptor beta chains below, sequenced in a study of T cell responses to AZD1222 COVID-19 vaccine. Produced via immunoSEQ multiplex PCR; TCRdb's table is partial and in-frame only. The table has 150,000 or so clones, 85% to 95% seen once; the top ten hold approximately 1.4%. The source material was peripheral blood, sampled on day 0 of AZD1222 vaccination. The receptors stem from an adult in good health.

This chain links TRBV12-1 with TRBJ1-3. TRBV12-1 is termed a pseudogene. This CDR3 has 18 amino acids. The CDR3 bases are TGTGCCAGCAGCTTTCCGTGGGGAGGGCTTCACTGTGGAAACACCATATATTTT. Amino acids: CASSFPWGGLHCGNTIYF.

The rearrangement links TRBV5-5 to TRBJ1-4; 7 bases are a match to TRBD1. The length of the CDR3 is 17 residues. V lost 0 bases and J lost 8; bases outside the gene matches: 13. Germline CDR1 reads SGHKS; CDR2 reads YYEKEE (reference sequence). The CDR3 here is CASSLAPNRGQGEKLFF. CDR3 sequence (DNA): TGTGCCAGCAGCTTGGCACCCAACAGGGGACAAGGGGAAAAACTGTTTTTT.

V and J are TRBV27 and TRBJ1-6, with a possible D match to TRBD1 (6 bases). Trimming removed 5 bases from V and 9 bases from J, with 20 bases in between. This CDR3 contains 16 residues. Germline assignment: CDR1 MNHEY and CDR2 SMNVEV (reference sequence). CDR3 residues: CASSPIRQVMGSPLHF. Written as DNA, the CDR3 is TGTGCCAGCAGTCCCATCCGACAGGTCATGGGTTCACCCCTCCACTTT.

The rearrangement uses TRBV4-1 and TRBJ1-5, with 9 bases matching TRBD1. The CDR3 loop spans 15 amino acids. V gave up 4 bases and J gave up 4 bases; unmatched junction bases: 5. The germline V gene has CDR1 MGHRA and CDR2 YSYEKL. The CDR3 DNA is TGCGCCAGCAGCCGCCAAGGACAGGGGAATCAGCCCCAGCATTTT. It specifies CASSRQGQGNQPQHF.

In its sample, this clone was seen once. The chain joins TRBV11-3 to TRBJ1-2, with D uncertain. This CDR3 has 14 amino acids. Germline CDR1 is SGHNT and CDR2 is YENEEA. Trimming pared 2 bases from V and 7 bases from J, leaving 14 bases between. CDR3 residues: CASSLQMGPPGYTF. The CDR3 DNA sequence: TGTGCCAGCAGCTTACAGATGGGCCCGCCTGGCTACACCTTC.

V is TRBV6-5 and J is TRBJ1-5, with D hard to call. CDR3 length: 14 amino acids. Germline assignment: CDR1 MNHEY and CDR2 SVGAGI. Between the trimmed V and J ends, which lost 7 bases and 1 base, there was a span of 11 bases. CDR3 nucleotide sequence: TGTGCCAGCAAAAGGGTGCTGAGCAATCAGCCCCAGCATTTT. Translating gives CASKRVLSNQPQHF.

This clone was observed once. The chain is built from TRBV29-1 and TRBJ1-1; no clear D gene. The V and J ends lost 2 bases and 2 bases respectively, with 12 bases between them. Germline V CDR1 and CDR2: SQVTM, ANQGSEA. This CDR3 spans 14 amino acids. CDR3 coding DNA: TGCAGCGTTGAACCCTGGGCGGGAAACACTGAAGCTTTCTTT. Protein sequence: CSVEPWAGNTEAFF.

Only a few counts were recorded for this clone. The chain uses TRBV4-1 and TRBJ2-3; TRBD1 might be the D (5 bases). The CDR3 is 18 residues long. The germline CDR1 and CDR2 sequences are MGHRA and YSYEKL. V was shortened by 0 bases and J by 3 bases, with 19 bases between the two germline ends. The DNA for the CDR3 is TGCGCCAGCAGCCAAGAGCCTCCGGGCGGACATCATACAGATACGCAGTATTTT. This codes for CASSQEPPGGHHTDTQYF.

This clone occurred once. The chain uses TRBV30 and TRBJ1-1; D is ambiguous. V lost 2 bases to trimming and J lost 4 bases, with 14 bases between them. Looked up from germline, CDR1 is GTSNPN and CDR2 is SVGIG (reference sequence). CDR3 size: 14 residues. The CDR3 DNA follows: TGTGCCTGGAGTCCCGGTGGTGGGAGCACTGAAGCTTTCTTT. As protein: CAWSPGGGSTEAFF. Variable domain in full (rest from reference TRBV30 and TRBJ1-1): SQTIHQWPATLVQPVGSPLSLECTVEGTSNPNLYWYRQAAGRGLQLLFYSVGIGQISSEVPQNLSASRPQDRQFILSSKKLLLSDSGFYLCAWSPGGGSTEAFFGQGTRLTVV.

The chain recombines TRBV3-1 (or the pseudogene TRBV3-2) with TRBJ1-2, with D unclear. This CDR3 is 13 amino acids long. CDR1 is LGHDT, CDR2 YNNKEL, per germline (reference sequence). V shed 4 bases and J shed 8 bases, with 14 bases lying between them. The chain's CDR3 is CASSPSEARGYTF. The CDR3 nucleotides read TGTGCCAGCAGCCCCTCCGAGGCCAGGGGCTACACCTTC.

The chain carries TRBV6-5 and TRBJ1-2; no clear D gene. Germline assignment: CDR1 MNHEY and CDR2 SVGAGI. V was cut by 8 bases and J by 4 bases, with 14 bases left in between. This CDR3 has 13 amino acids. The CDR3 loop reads CASRTAGFYGYTF. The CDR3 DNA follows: TGTGCCAGCCGCACCGCGGGGTTCTATGGCTACACCTTC.

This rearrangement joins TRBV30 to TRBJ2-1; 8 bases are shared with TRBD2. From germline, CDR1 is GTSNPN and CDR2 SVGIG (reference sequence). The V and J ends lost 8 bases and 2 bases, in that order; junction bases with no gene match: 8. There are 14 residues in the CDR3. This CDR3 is CASFSGDAYNEQFF. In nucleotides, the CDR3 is TGTGCCAGCTTTAGCGGGGACGCCTACAATGAGCAGTTCTTC.

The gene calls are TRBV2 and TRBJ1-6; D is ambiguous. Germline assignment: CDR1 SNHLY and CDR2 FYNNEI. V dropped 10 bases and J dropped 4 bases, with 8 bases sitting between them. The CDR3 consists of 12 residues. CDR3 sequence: CATSRYNSPLHF. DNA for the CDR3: TGTGCCACCTCCAGATATAATTCACCCCTCCACTTT.

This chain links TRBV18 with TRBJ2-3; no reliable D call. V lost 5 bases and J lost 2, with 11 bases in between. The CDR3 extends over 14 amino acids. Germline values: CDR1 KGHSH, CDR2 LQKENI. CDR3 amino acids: CASSSEFHTDTQYF. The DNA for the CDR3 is TGTGCCAGCTCATCAGAGTTCCACACAGATACGCAGTATTTT.

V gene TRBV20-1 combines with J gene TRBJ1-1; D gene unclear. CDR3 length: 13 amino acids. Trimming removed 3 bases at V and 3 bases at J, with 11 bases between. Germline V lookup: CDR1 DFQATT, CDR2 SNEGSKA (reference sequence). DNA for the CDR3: TGCAGTGCTAGTAGTGGTGGGGACACTGAAGCTTTCTTT. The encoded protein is CSASSGGDTEAFF.

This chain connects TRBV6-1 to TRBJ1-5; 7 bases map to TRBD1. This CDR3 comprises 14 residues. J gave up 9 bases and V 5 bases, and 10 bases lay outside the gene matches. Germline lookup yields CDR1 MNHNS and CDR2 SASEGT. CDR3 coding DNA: TGTGCCAGCAGTTTAGGACAGGTGGATCCGCCCCAGCATTTT. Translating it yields CASSLGQVDPPQHF.

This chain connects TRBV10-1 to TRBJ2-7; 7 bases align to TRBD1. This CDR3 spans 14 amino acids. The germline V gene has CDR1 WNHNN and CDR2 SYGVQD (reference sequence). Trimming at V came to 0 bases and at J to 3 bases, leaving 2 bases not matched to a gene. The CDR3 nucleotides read TGCGCCAGCAGTGAGTCGACAGGGCTCTACGAGCAGTACTTC. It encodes CASSESTGLYEQYF.

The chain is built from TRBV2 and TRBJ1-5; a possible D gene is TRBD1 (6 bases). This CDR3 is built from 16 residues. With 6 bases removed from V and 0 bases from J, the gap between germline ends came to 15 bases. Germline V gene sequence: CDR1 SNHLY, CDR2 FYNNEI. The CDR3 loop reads CASSPDRSTSNQPQHF. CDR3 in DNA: TGTGCCAGCAGCCCCGACAGGAGCACTAGCAATCAGCCCCAGCATTTT.

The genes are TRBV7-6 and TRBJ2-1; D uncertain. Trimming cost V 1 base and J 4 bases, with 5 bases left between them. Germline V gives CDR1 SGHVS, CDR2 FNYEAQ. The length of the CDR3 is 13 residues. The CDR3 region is CASSLGPYNEQFF. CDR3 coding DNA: TGTGCCAGCAGCTTAGGCCCGTACAATGAGCAGTTCTTC.